The 15 T cell receptor beta chains below come from one sample, sequenced in a study of PD-L1 blockade in urothelial cancer. Sequenced by immunoSEQ multiplex PCR; TCRdb stores in-frame clones only, minus some. The sample has about 43,000 clones; roughly 91% are singletons. The starting material was PBMCs, obtained around atezolizumab (anti-PD-L1) treatment. These receptor sequences come from a woman aged 60-75 years with urothelial cancer.

The V gene is TRBV19, the J gene TRBJ2-7; a possible D gene is TRBD1 (5 bases). The CDR3 length is 15 residues. CDR1 is LNHDA, CDR2 SQIVND, per germline (reference sequence). Deletions cut 5 bases from V and 2 bases from J, with 16 bases between. CDR3 nucleotides: TGTGCCAGTAGTCCCGACAGTTCAATTACCTACGAGCAGTACTTC. Residues: CASSPDSSITYEQYF.

The rearrangement joins TRBV7-8 to TRBJ1-3; D gene uncertain. Germline CDR1 and CDR2: SGHVS and FQNEAQ. The CDR3 runs to 16 residues. V lost 1 base and J lost 0, with 10 bases in between. In DNA form, the CDR3 reads TGTGCCAGCAGCTTAGGTACGGGGTACTCTGGAAACACCATATATTTT. This codes for CASSLGTGYSGNTIYF.

The J gene is TRBJ2-2, the V gene TRBV9; 7 bases line up with TRBD2. Germline CDR1 is SGDLS and CDR2 is YYNGEE. This CDR3 has 16 amino acids. The V segment lost 4 bases and the J segment 3 bases; nucleotides outside the gene matches: 9. The DNA for the CDR3 is TGTGCCAGCAGCCTCGGACTAGACCGGTACACCGGGGAGCTGTTTTTT. It codes for CASSLGLDRYTGELFF.

The rearrangement links TRBV29-1 to TRBJ1-6; 10 bases are shared with TRBD1. Per germline, CDR1 SQVTM and CDR2 ANQGSEA. J was trimmed by 7 bases and V by 6 bases; bases with no gene match: 6. The CDR3 length is 14 residues. CDR3 region: CSVLMGQGNSPLHF. Here the CDR3 DNA reads TGCAGCGTCCTAATGGGACAGGGGAATTCACCCCTCCACTTT.

This chain links TRBV7-6 with TRBJ1-3, with 9 bases lining up with TRBD1. The trim removed 3 bases at V and 0 bases at J, leaving 3 bases unmatched. Germline-derived CDR1 and CDR2 are SGHVS and FNYEAQ. The CDR3 sequence is 16 residues long. In nucleotides, the CDR3 is TGTGCCAGCAGCTTTGGGACAGGGTCCTCTGGAAACACCATATATTTT. This encodes CASSFGTGSSGNTIYF.

This chain links TRBV6-1 with TRBJ1-5; 7 bases match TRBD1. This CDR3 has 14 residues. After removal of 3 bases from V and 7 bases from J, the junction contained 6 bases not matched to a gene. Germline V gene data show CDR1 as MNHNS and CDR2 as SASEGT. Here the CDR3 reads CASSDRGVLQPQHF. The CDR3 nucleotides read TGTGCCAGCAGTGACAGGGGGGTACTACAGCCCCAGCATTTT.

CDR3 DNA: TGTGCCACCAGCAGAGAGACAGGGCGCAATCAGCCCCAGCATTTT. Protein sequence: CATSRETGRNQPQHF. This chain connects TRBV15 to TRBJ1-5; 7 positions agree with TRBD1. Germline V gene lookup returns CDR1 LNHNV and CDR2 YYDKDF (reference sequence). The trim removed 0 bases at V and 2 bases at J, leaving 1 base unmatched. The CDR3 consists of 15 residues.

In this sample, this clone turned up once. This chain joins TRBV6-1 and TRBJ1-2; weak D call: TRBD1 (6 bases). V lost 2 bases, J lost 8 bases, and 9 bases lay in between. The germline V gene encodes CDR1 MNHNS and CDR2 SASEGT. This CDR3 is built from 12 residues. The CDR3 sequence is CASSERGWGYTF. DNA for the CDR3: TGTGCCAGCAGTGAAAGGGGGTGGGGCTACACCTTC.

The rearrangement joins TRBV7-6 to TRBJ2-7, with 10 bases fitting TRBD1. This CDR3 has 20 residues. Per the germline V gene, CDR1 is SGHVS and CDR2 is FNYEAQ. Trimming took 0 bases from V and 5 from J; bases not matched to a gene: 19. In nucleotides, the CDR3 is TGTGCCAGCAGCTTAGCAGGGGGTGGGACAGGGGCCCCACTCGACCACGAGCAGTACTTC. Translation: CASSLAGGGTGAPLDHEQYF.

This chain uses TRBV5-6 with TRBJ2-4, with D possibly being TRBD2 (6 bases). V shed 4 bases and J shed 0 bases, with 14 bases lying between them. Germline CDR1 and CDR2: SGHDT and YYEEEE. The CDR3 has 16 amino acids. The CDR3 protein is CASSRGVSLAKNIQYF. CDR3 DNA sequence: TGTGCCAGCAGCCGCGGGGTATCCTTAGCCAAAAACATTCAGTACTTC. The full variable domain, its missing parts supplied by reference TRBV5-6 and TRBJ2-4, is DAGVTQSPTHLIKTRGQQVTLRCSPKSGHDTVSWYQQALGQGPQFIFQYYEEEERQRGNFPDRFSGHQFPNYSSELNVNALLLGDSALYLCASSRGVSLAKNIQYFGAGTRLSVL.

The V and J genes are TRBV7-6 and TRBJ1-6; the D is unclear. The CDR3 is 16 amino acids. Per the germline V gene, CDR1 is SGHVS and CDR2 is FNYEAQ. V was shortened by 1 base and J by 0 bases, with 7 bases between the two germline ends. In nucleotides, the CDR3 is TGTGCCAGCAGCTTAGGTCCCCGCTCCTATAATTCACCCCTCCACTTT. It specifies CASSLGPRSYNSPLHF.

The rearrangement joins TRBV19 to TRBJ1-5; D is undetermined. Trimming took off 3 bases at V and 0 bases at J, with 6 bases between the two ends. Germline assignment: CDR1 LNHDA and CDR2 SQIVND (reference sequence). CDR3 length: 14 amino acids. Here the CDR3 reads CASSIRSSNQPQHF. In DNA form, the CDR3 reads TGTGCCAGTAGTATCCGCAGTAGCAATCAGCCCCAGCATTTT.

The genes are TRBV5-1 and TRBJ1-1; 7 positions match TRBD1. The CDR3 runs to 16 residues. From germline, CDR1 is SGHRS and CDR2 YFSETQ. V was clipped by 3 bases and J by 0 bases; unmatched bases: 8. The CDR3 DNA follows: TGCGCCAGCAGCTCAAGACAGGGATTCATGAACACTGAAGCTTTCTTT. Translating gives CASSSRQGFMNTEAFF.

This chain links TRBV28 with TRBJ2-5; maybe TRBD1 (5 bases). Germline V gives CDR1 MDHEN, CDR2 SYDVKM. V dropped 5 bases and J dropped 4 bases, with 14 bases sitting between them. CDR3 size: 14 residues. CDR3 in DNA: TGTGCCAGCAGTCCCTTAGGGGTTGTAGAGACCCAGTACTTC. Residues: CASSPLGVVETQYF.

A few counts support this clone. The chain joins TRBV10-3 to TRBJ1-5; TRBD1 agrees at 8 bases. Germline CDR1 ENHRY, CDR2 SYGVKD. The CDR3 consists of 13 residues. J gave up 6 bases and V 8 bases, and 6 bases lay outside the gene matches. The DNA of the CDR3 is TGTGCCATCTCCGATACAGGGGGTCAGCCCCAGCATTTT. The encoded protein is CAISDTGGQPQHF.